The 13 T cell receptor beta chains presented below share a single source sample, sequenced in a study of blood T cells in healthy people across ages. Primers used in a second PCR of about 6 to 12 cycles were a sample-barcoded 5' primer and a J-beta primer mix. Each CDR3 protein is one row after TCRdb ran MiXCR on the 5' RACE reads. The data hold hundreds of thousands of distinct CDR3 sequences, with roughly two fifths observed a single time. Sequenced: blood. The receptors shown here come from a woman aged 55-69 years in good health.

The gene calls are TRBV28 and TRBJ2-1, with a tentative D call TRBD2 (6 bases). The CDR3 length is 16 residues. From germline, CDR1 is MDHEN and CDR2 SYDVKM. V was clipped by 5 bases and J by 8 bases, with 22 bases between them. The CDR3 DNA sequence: TGTGCCAGCAGTGGAGAATCGGCTGGCGGGAAACATGAGCAGTTCTTC. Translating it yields CASSGESAGGKHEQFF.

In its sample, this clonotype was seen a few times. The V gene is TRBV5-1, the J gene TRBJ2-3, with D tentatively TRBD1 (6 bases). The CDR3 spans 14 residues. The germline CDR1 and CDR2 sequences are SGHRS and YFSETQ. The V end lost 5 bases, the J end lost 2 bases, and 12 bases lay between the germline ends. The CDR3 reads CASSIQGITDTQYF. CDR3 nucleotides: TGCGCCAGCAGTATACAGGGCATCACAGATACGCAGTATTTT. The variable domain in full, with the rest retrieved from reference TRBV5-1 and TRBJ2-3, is KAGVTQTPRYLIKTRGQQVTLSCSPISGHRSVSWYQQTPGQGLQFLFEYFSETQRNKGNFPGRFSGRQFSNSRSEMNVSTLELGDSALYLCASSIQGITDTQYFGPGTRLTVL.

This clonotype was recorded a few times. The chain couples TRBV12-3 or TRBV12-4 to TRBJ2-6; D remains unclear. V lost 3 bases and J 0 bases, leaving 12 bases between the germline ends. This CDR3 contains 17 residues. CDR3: CASSFTPSDSGANVLTF. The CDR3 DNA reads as TGTGCCAGCAGTTTTACACCTTCCGACTCTGGGGCCAACGTCCTGACTTTC.

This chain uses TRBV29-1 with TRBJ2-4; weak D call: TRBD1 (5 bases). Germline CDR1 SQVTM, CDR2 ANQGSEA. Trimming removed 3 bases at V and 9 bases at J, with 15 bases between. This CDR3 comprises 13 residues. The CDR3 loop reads CSVDPQGWSIQYF. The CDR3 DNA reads TGCAGCGTTGATCCGCAGGGTTGGTCCATTCAGTACTTC.

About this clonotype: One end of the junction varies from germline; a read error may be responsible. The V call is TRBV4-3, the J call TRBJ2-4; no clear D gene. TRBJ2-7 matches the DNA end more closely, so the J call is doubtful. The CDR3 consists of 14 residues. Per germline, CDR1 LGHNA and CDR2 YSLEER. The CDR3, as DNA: TGCGCCGGCAGCCAAGTTGGTGGAGCGCACGAGCAGTACTTC. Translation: CAGSQVGGAHEQYF.

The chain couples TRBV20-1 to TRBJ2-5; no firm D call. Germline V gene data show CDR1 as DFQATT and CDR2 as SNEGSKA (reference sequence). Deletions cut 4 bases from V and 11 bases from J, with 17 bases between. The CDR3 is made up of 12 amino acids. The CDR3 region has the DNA TGCAGTGCTAAGGAGTATGACAATGAGCAGTACTTC. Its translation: CSAKEYDNEQYF.

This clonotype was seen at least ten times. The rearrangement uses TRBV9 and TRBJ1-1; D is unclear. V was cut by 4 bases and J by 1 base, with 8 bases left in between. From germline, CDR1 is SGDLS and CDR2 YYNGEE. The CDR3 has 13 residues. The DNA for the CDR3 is TGTGCCAGCAGCACGCACGGGAACACTGAAGCTTTCTTT. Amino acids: CASSTHGNTEAFF.

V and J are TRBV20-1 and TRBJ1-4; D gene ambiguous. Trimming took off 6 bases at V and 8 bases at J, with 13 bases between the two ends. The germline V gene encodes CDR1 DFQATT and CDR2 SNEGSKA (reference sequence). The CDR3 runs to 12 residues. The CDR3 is CSAPRPMEKLFF. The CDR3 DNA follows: TGCAGTGCCCCACGACCCATGGAAAAACTGTTTTTT.

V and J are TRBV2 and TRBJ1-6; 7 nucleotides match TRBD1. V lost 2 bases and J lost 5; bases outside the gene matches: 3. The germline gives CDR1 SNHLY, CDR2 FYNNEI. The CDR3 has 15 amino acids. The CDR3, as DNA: TGTGCCAGCAGTGAATCAAGGGGGCATAATTCACCCCTCCACTTT. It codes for CASSESRGHNSPLHF.

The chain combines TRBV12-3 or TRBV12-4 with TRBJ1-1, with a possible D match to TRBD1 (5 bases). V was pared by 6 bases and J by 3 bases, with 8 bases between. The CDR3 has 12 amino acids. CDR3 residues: CASSGTYTEAFF. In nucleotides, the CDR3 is TGTGCCAGCAGCGGGACTTACACTGAAGCTTTCTTT.

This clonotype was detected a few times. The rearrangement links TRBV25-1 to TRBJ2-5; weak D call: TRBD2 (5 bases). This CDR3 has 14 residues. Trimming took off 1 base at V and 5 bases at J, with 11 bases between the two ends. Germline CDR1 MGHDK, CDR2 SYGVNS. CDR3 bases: TGTGCCAGCAGTGAATGGGCTAGCTTGGAGACCCAGTACTTC. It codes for CASSEWASLETQYF. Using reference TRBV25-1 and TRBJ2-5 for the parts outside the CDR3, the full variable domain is EADIYQTPRYLVIGTGKKITLECSQTMGHDKMYWYQQDPGMELHLIHYSYGVNSTEKGDLSSESTVSRIRTEHFPLTLESARPSHTSQYLCASSEWASLETQYFGPGTRLLVL.

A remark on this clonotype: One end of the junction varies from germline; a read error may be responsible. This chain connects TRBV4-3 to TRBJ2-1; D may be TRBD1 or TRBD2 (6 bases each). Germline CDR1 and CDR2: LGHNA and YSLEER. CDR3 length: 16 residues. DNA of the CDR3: TGCGCCGGCAGCCAAGTCTCCGGGGGCGCCAGGGATGAGCAGTTCTTC. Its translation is CAGSQVSGGARDEQFF.

CDR3 bases: TGTGCCAGCAGCCAAGATCTAAAAATGAGGCAGTACTTC. Its translation is CASSQDLKMRQYF. The chain joins TRBV14 to TRBJ2-5; D uncertain. There are 13 residues in the CDR3. Per germline, CDR1 SGHDN and CDR2 FVKESK. V was pared by 0 bases and J by 11 bases, with 13 bases between.